The 12 T cell receptor beta chains given below trace back to one sample, sequenced in a study of Ad26.COV2.S vaccination and SARS-CoV-2 variants. As for treatment: 19 received Ad26.COV2.S at low or high dose, single or two shots; five or six received placebo; per-sample allocation not given. Sample collection was performed on day 63 after the first vaccine or placebo injection. Clones were sequenced by immunoSEQ multiplex PCR, and TCRdb holds only the in-frame ones, with some missing. The table has 350,000 to 400,000 clones, approximately 91% seen once. The material was peripheral blood, obtained in a trial of Ad26.COV2.S vaccine versus placebo. These TCRs come from a person aged 18-65 years who received the Ad26.COV2.S COVID-19 vaccine or a placebo.

This sequence joins TRBV5-1 and TRBJ2-1, with unresolved D. CDR1 and CDR2 from the germline V gene are SGHRS and YFSETQ. Trimming took 3 bases from V and 2 from J, leaving 12 bases between them. This CDR3 comprises 15 residues. CDR3 amino acids: CASSSIPSTYNEQFF. DNA for the CDR3: TGCGCCAGCAGCTCCATACCGAGTACCTACAATGAGCAGTTCTTC.

In DNA form, the CDR3 reads TGTGCCAGCAGTCCGACAGGGGATGAGCAGTTCTTC. Its protein product is CASSPTGDEQFF. The chain links TRBV27 to TRBJ2-1; 8 bases match TRBD1. CDR3 size: 12 residues. Germline V lookup: CDR1 MNHEY, CDR2 SMNVEV (reference sequence). The junction had 2 bases not matched to a gene; V was cut back by 5 bases and J by 8 bases.

The chain uses TRBV5-5 and TRBJ2-1; possibly TRBD2 for D (5 bases). V lost 0 bases to trimming and J lost 0 bases, with 7 bases between them. CDR3 length equals 15 residues. Germline loops: CDR1 SGHKS, CDR2 YYEKEE (reference sequence). In DNA, the CDR3 is TGTGCCAGCAGCTTGGTAGGGAGCTCCTACAATGAGCAGTTCTTC. Translating gives CASSLVGSSYNEQFF. The complete variable domain, with remaining parts taken from reference TRBV5-5 and TRBJ2-1, reads DAGVTQSPTHLIKTRGQQVTLRCSPISGHKSVSWYQQVLGQGPQFIFQYYEKEERGRGNFPDRFSARQFPNYSSELNVNALLLGDSALYLCASSLVGSSYNEQFFGPGTRLTVL.

This clone has just a few counts. The V call is TRBV19, the J call TRBJ1-1; weak D call: TRBD1 (6 bases). Deletions cut 7 bases from V and 7 bases from J, with 16 bases between. Germline V CDR1 and CDR2: LNHDA, SQIVND (reference sequence). CDR3 length: 13 residues. CDR3 DNA: TGTGCCAGTACTACCTCGGGCAGGGGTGAAGCTTTCTTT. This codes for CASTTSGRGEAFF.

CDR3 protein: CASSQPSGGGYVTQYF. CDR3 bases: TGCGCCAGCAGCCAGCCTTCTGGCGGGGGGTATGTGACCCAGTACTTC. V gene TRBV4-1 combines with J gene TRBJ2-5; 8 bases fit TRBD2. V was pared by 3 bases and J by 7 bases, with 13 bases of the junction left unmatched. Per the germline V gene, CDR1 is MGHRA and CDR2 is YSYEKL. The CDR3 has 16 amino acids.

J is TRBJ1-2 and V is TRBV27; 11 bases are shared with TRBD1. J lost 4 bases, V lost 2 bases, and 3 bases had no gene match. Germline lookup yields CDR1 MNHEY and CDR2 SMNVEV (reference sequence). The CDR3 loop spans 15 amino acids. This CDR3 reads CASSLRTGGPYGYTF. In DNA form, the CDR3 reads TGTGCCAGCAGTTTAAGGACAGGGGGCCCCTATGGCTACACCTTC.

J is TRBJ1-2 and V is TRBV20-1; 7 bases align to TRBD1. After removal of 3 bases from V and 6 bases from J, the junction contained 7 bases not matched to a gene. Germline CDR1 reads DFQATT; CDR2 reads SNEGSKA (reference sequence). The CDR3 sequence is 13 residues long. The CDR3 region is CSASPTGFDGYTF. CDR3 nucleotides: TGCAGTGCTAGTCCGACAGGGTTCGATGGCTACACCTTC.

The chain links TRBV7-2 to TRBJ2-3; the match to TRBD2 covers 9 bases. V was clipped by 1 base and J by 7 bases; unmatched bases: 9. Germline CDR1 and CDR2: SGHTA and FQGNSA. CDR3 length: 16 residues. The CDR3: CASSLDVAGAMYTQYF. DNA of the CDR3: TGTGCCAGCAGCTTAGACGTAGCGGGGGCAATGTATACGCAGTATTTT.

The chain uses TRBV5-4 and TRBJ2-5; 13 bases map to TRBD2. The CDR3 has 17 amino acids. J was trimmed by 10 bases and V by 3 bases; bases with no gene match: 15. The germline CDR1 and CDR2 sequences are SGHNT and YYREEE (reference sequence). CDR3 region: CASSSGAGLAGTRDQYF. The DNA of the CDR3 is TGTGCCAGCAGCTCCGGCGCGGGACTAGCGGGGACCAGGGACCAGTACTTC.

V and J are TRBV7-9 and TRBJ2-2; 7 bases line up with TRBD1. This CDR3 comprises 16 residues. V lost 3 bases to trimming and J lost 1 base; unmatched junction nucleotides: 5. The germline gives CDR1 SEHNR, CDR2 FQNEAQ (reference sequence). CDR3 protein: CASSFRTGLNTGELFF. As DNA, the CDR3 is TGTGCCAGCAGCTTCCGGACAGGACTGAACACCGGGGAGCTGTTTTTT. The full variable domain, in which reference TRBV7-9 and TRBJ2-2 provide the parts outside the CDR3, is DTGVSQNPRHKITKRGQNVTFRCDPISEHNRLYWYRQTLGQGPEFLTYFQNEAQLEKSRLLSDRFSAERPKGSFSTLEIQRTEQGDSAMYLCASSFRTGLNTGELFFGEGSRLTVL.

This clone came up once. This chain links TRBV11-3 with TRBJ2-1; D ambiguous. Trimming took off 5 bases at V and 6 bases at J, with 11 bases between the two ends. In germline, CDR1 is SGHNT, CDR2 YENEEA. The CDR3 consists of 13 residues. The CDR3 loop is CASSPDRLNEQFF. The CDR3 bases are TGTGCCAGCAGCCCCGACCGCCTCAATGAGCAGTTCTTC.

The chain recombines TRBV25-1 with TRBJ2-3; D gene unclear. V was shortened by 6 bases and J by 2 bases, with 12 bases between the two germline ends. This CDR3 comprises 14 residues. CDR1 is MGHDK, CDR2 SYGVNS, per germline. In nucleotides, the CDR3 is TGTGCCAGCAGGAAGGCTGGGATCACAGATACGCAGTATTTT. Protein product: CASRKAGITDTQYF.